This TCR beta chain emerged from a study of blood T cell repertoires in COVID-19. In Seattle, patients joined the study during active infection and were tracked longitudinally. Germline lookup yields CDR1 LGHNA and CDR2 YNFKEQ. This CDR3 is built from 16 residues. Trimming at V came to 1 base and at J to 4 bases, leaving 6 bases not matched to a gene. The protocol was immunoSEQ multiplex PCR, while the TCRdb copy is restricted to in-frame clones and leaves out a portion. Seen here are approximately 170,000 clones, about 85% observed once, and the top ten hold approximately 6.9%. The V gene is TRBV4-2, the J gene TRBJ2-2, with TRBD1 matching 7 bases. Sequencing was performed on peripheral blood. This clonotype originated in a man older than 75 with COVID-19, enrolled during active disease. CDR3 in amino acids: CASSQVPGGFTGELFF. The CDR3 coding sequence is TGTGCCAGCAGCCAAGTACCAGGGGGATTCACCGGGGAGCTGTTTTTT.